This TCR beta chain originates from a study of Ad26.COV2.S vaccination and SARS-CoV-2 variants listed by TCRdb under 2021. The study in broad terms: Donors in the vaccine arm were drawn from COV1001, a phase I-IIa trial of Ad26.COV2.S in healthy adults that was multicentre, randomized, double-blind and placebo-controlled. The TCR-sequenced set comprised about 32 samples: approximately 19 Ad26.COV2.S vaccine recipients, 5 placebo recipients and 8 SARS-CoV-2 convalescent individuals. Investigators remained blinded to trial group allocation during experiments and outcome assessment. Participants in the trial were split at random into five groups of five each, receiving low-dose or high-dose Ad26.COV2.S once or twice, or else placebo on both occasions. TCRbeta repertoire sequencing served as the tool for gauging how specific and how broad the SARS-CoV-2-reactive T cell receptors were following Ad26.COV2.S vaccination. Ad26.COV2.S was given intramuscularly at 5x10^10 or 1x10^11 viral particles, as a single shot or as two shots 56 days apart.

Overall study outcomes, separate from this receptor: The authors noted that total T cell responses may have been underestimated by the TCR breadth and depth analyses. Substantial breadth of spike-specific CD8+ and CD4+ T cell responses was reported after vaccination. The study lacked the statistical power to compare responses across vaccine doses or regimens. Vaccine and placebo recipients had comparable non-spike TCR breadth, which fits with the vaccine containing only spike. Spike-specific TCR breadth was higher in Ad26.COV2.S recipients than in placebo recipients (P = 0.0014).

The immunoSEQ Assay was the method used to sequence TCRbeta CDR3 regions. After extraction, genomic DNA underwent amplification by bias-controlled multiplex PCR, followed by high-throughput sequencing. Concerning the study's data processing: To quantify the absolute abundance of every unique TCRbeta CDR3 region, sequences were collapsed and filtered. T cell fraction was estimated by normalizing TCRbeta template counts to usable DNA, with usable DNA measured through amplification of reference genes found in all nucleated cells. Repertoire TCRs were annotated as SARS-CoV-2-specific by exact matching of V gene, CDR3 amino acid sequence and J gene to a known reactive TCR set. The reference SARS-CoV-2 TCR set was obtained from MIRA and was filtered for enrichment in COVID-19-positive ImmuneCODE repertoires, whereby public or cross-reactive TCRs were removed. Using the MIRA antigens, annotated TCRs were further analysed by specific ORF or by position within an ORF. Breadth was defined as the number of annotated unique rearrangements divided by the total number of unique productive rearrangements, and depth was defined as the summed frequency of the annotated unique rearrangements. Two-sided Wilcoxon rank-sum tests were used to compare TCR breadth between groups. Here the immuneACCESS table is served through TCRdb, limited to in-frame sequences with V and J called. Missing clones are a known gap in these copies; in checked studies unresolved V genes cover under half, and the rest lacks a known reason. V, J and clone size were drawn from that table, and D and trimming were deduced from the DNA. A total of some 250,000 clones appear in this sample, around 89% of them only once. Approximately 12% of the sample belongs to the ten largest clones.

The treatment or condition label of this sample denotes: some 19 received Ad26.COV2.S at low or high dose, single or two shots; roughly 5 received placebo; per-sample allocation not given. For vaccine and placebo recipients, the sequenced repertoires came from samples collected on day 63 after the first injection. Cohort 1b enrolled 25 or so adults aged 18-55 years at a single site in Boston, USA, between 29 July and 7 August 2020. Ad26.COV2.S was a replication-incompetent adenovirus type 26 vector expressing a prefusion-stabilized SARS-CoV-2 spike protein from the original Wuhan strain. There are a few counts of this clone. The specificity of this receptor is unknown. No quality values exist for individual bases; no much larger clone is one base distant. CDR1 and CDR2 are drawn from the germline V gene (reference sequence): MNHEY, SMNVEV. Trimmed from V: 3 bases; trimmed from J: 13 bases; junction bases lacking a gene match: 11. There are 15 amino acids in the CDR3, from cysteine to phenylalanine inclusive. Only the CDR3 portion is preserved as DNA: 45 bases, with reading frame beginning at the first base.

The sequence links TRBV27 to TRBJ1-6, and TRBD1 aligns with 8 junction nucleotides. This clonotype was obtained from a person aged 18-65 years who received the Ad26.COV2.S COVID-19 vaccine or a placebo. Source: peripheral blood, taken in a trial of Ad26.COV2.S vaccine versus placebo. The nucleotide sequence is TGTGCCAGCAGTTTGGAGGCAGGGGGCATTTTGCCCCTCCACTTT. It encodes CASSLEAGGILPLHF.